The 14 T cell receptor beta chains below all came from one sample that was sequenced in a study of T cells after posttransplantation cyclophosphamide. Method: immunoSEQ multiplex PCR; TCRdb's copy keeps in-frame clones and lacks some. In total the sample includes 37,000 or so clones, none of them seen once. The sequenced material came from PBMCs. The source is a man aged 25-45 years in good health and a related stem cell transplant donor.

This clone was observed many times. The CDR3 reads CATPRPGTGSYEQYF. The CDR3 DNA reads TGTGCCACCCCGCGGCCGGGGACAGGGTCCTACGAGCAGTACTTC. V and J are TRBV24-1 and TRBJ2-7, with 9 bases lining up with TRBD1. CDR3 size: 15 residues. CDR1 is KGHDR and CDR2 is SFDVKD in the germline V gene. The junction had 9 bases not matched to a gene; V was cut back by 9 bases and J by 1 base.

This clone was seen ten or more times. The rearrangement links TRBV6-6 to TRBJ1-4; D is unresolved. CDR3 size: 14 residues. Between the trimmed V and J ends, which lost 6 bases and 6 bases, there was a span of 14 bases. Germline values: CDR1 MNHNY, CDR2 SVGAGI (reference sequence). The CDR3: CASSLSHGDEKLFF. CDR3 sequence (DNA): TGTGCCAGCAGCCTTTCACACGGGGATGAAAAACTGTTTTTT.

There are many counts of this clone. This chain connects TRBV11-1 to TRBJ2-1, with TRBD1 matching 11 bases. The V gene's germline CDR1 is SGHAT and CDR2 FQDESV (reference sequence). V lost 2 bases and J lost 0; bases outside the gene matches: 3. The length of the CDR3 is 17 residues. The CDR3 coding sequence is TGTGCCAGCAGCTTACGCGGGACAGGGGGCTCCTACAATGAGCAGTTCTTC. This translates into CASSLRGTGGSYNEQFF.

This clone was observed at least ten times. The CDR3 reads CASSLQTGTGNTIYF. The CDR3 DNA reads as TGCGCCAGCAGCCTTCAGACAGGTACAGGAAACACCATATATTTT. The chain combines TRBV5-1 with TRBJ1-3; D possibly corresponds to TRBD1 (6 bases). Looked up from germline, CDR1 is SGHRS and CDR2 is YFSETQ. V was shortened by 4 bases and J by 4 bases, with 15 bases between the two germline ends. The CDR3 spans 15 residues.

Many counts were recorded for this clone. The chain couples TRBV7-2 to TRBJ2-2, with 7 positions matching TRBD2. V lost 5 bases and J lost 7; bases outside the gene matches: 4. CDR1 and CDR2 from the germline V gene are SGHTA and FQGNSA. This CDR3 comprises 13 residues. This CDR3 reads CASSRAGDGELFF. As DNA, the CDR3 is TGTGCCAGCAGCCGCGCGGGGGACGGGGAGCTGTTTTTT.

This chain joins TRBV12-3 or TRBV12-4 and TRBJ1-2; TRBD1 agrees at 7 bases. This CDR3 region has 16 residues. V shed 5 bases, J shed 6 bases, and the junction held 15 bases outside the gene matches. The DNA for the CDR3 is TGTGCCAGCAGTCTCGGTTCCTTTACAGGGGCGCATGGCTACACCTTC. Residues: CASSLGSFTGAHGYTF.

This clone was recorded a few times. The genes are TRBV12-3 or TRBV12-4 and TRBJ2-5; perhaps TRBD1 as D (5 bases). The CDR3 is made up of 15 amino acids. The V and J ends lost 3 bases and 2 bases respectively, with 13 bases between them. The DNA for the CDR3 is TGTGCCAGCAGTTTTTTTCCCCAGGGACAAGAGACCCAGTACTTC. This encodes CASSFFPQGQETQYF.

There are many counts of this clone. The CDR3 is CASRDRRLSSGEKLFF. The CDR3 nucleotides are TGTGCCAGCAGGGATCGACGGCTTTCTTCGGGGGAAAAACTGTTTTTT. J is TRBJ1-4 and V is TRBV6-2 or TRBV6-3; D is uncertain. Per the germline V gene, CDR1 is MNHEY and CDR2 is SVGEGT. The CDR3 loop spans 16 amino acids. Trimming pared 6 bases from V and 8 bases from J, leaving 22 bases between.

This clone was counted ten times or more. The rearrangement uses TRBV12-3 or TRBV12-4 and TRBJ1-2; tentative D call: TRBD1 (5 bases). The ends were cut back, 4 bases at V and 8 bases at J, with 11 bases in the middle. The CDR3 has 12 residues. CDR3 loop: CASSYQGWGYTF. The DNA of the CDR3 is TGTGCCAGCAGTTACCAGGGTTGGGGCTACACCTTC.

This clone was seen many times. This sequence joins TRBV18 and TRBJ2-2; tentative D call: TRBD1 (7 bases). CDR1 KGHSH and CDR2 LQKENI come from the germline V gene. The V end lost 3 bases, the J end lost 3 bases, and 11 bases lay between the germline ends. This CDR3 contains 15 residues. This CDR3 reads CASSPAGQYTGELFF. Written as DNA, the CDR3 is TGTGCCAGCTCACCGGCGGGACAGTACACCGGGGAGCTGTTTTTT.

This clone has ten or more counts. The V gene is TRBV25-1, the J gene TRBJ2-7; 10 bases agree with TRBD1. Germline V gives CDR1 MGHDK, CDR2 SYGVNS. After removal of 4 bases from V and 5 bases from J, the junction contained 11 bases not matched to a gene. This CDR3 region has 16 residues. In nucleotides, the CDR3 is TGTGCCAGCAGTGTAGCGGGACAGGGGACGTCCGACGAGCAGTACTTC. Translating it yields CASSVAGQGTSDEQYF.

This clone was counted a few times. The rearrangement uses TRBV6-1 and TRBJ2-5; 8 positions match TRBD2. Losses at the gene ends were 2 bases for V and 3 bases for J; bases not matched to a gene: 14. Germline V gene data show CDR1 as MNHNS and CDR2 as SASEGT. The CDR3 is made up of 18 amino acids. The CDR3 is CASSEYTTGGLVEETQYF. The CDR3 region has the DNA TGTGCCAGCAGTGAATATACCACCGGGGGACTAGTAGAAGAGACCCAGTACTTC.

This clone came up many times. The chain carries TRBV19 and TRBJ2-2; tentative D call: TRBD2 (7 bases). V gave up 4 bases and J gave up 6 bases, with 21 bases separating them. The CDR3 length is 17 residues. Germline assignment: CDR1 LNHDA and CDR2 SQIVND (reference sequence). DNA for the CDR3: TGTGCCAGTAGTAAGGCGGGGGCCCTTTTAGGAGCCGGGGAGCTGTTTTTT. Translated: CASSKAGALLGAGELFF.

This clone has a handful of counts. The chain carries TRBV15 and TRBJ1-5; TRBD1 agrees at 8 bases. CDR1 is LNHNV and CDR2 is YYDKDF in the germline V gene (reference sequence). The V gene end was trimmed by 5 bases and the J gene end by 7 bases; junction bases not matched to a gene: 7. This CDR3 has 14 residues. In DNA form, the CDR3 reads TGTGCCACCAGCGTTGGACAGGGCTTACAGCCCCAGCATTTT. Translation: CATSVGQGLQPQHF.